These 24 T cell receptor beta chains share one sample of origin, sequenced in a study of shared clonotypes between healthy human individuals. The method was immunoSEQ multiplex PCR; TCRdb's version includes in-frame clones alone and lacks a portion of them. The table shows millions of clones, with just over 90% occurring only once. Naive-designated CD8 cells lacked CD45RO, were positively enriched for CCR7, and omitted terminally differentiated effector memory CD45RA+ cells. Sequences were obtained from naive CD8+ T cells from PBMCs. The receptors come from a man younger than 30 in good health. Some clones in this sample may be carry-over from other donors' samples.

This CDR3 reads CASSQVLAGIKDTQYF. DNA for the CDR3: TGCGCCAGCAGCCAAGTGCTAGCGGGGATAAAAGATACGCAGTATTTT. The chain recombines TRBV4-3 with TRBJ2-3; 9 bases are a match to TRBD2. Germline lookup yields CDR1 LGHNA and CDR2 YSLEER. V shed 1 base and J 5 bases; nucleotides not matched to a gene: 7. This CDR3 has 16 amino acids.

The gene calls are TRBV19 and TRBJ1-1; 7 nucleotides line up with TRBD1. The CDR3 contains 16 residues. The germline V gene encodes CDR1 LNHDA and CDR2 SQIVND (reference sequence). Germline trimming cut 0 bases from V and 1 base from J; bases unmatched to any gene: 5. The CDR3 loop is CASSIDRGRTNTEAFF. The CDR3 DNA reads as TGTGCCAGTAGTATAGACAGGGGGAGGACGAACACTGAAGCTTTCTTT.

This chain uses TRBV1 with TRBJ2-5. The J call may not be correct, given that the DNA end is closer to TRBJ2-7. TRBV1 is given as a pseudogene. This CDR3 has 15 residues. The CDR3 region has the DNA TGCACTAGCAGCCAACCGGACGGTGTGTCCTACGAGCAGTACTTC. It codes for CTSSQPDGVSYEQYF.

This chain joins TRBV4-2 and TRBJ1-4; D is unresolved. CDR3 length: 14 amino acids. Trimming removed 4 bases at V and 12 bases at J, with 18 bases between. Germline-derived CDR1 and CDR2 are LGHNA and YNFKEQ. CDR3 in amino acids: CASSPTGMNSELFF. Here the CDR3 DNA reads TGTGCCAGCAGCCCCACGGGCATGAATTCGGAACTGTTTTTT.

V usage is TRBV5-1 and J usage is TRBJ1-3; D ambiguous. The germline V and J ends were trimmed by 4 bases and 0 bases, with 17 bases remaining between them. CDR1 and CDR2 (germline): SGHRS, YFSETQ. The CDR3 is 17 amino acids. The CDR3 reads CASSPEVETSSGNTIYF. The DNA of the CDR3 is TGCGCCAGCAGCCCAGAGGTCGAGACGAGCTCTGGAAACACCATATATTTT.

This sequence joins TRBV28 and TRBJ1-1, with TRBD1 matching 7 bases. V trimming: 5 bases; J trimming: 3 bases; junction bases outside the gene matches: 12. CDR3 length equals 16 residues. Germline CDR1 is MDHEN and CDR2 is SYDVKM. The CDR3 protein is CASSPPGFRGYTEAFF. In DNA, the CDR3 is TGTGCCAGCAGTCCCCCCGGGTTCAGGGGGTACACTGAAGCTTTCTTT.

This clone has just one count. The genes are TRBV10-3 and TRBJ2-7, with TRBD1 matching over 11 bases. Germline trimming cut 11 bases from V and 6 bases from J; bases unmatched to any gene: 6. The germline CDR1 and CDR2 sequences are ENHRY and SYGVKD. The CDR3 spans 12 residues. The chain's CDR3 is CALRDRGIEQYF. The CDR3, as DNA: TGTGCCCTCCGGGACAGGGGGATCGAGCAGTACTTC.

The V gene is TRBV10-2, the J gene TRBJ2-1; D gene unclear. Germline assignment: CDR1 WSHSY and CDR2 SAAADI. The CDR3 runs 12 residues. V was shortened by 7 bases and J by 8 bases, with 12 bases between the two germline ends. The CDR3: CASNDPWDEQFF. CDR3 bases: TGCGCCAGCAACGACCCGTGGGATGAGCAGTTCTTC.

This clone was seen just once. The chain recombines TRBV27 with TRBJ1-1; tentatively, D is TRBD1 (5 bases). This CDR3 is built from 16 residues. Trimming shortened V by 6 bases and J by 5 bases, and 22 bases separated the two germline ends. Germline CDR1 MNHEY, CDR2 SMNVEV (reference sequence). CDR3 nucleotides: TGTGCCAGCAGCATGGGGCGCGGGATAGGGAGGACTGAAGCTTTCTTT. Its protein is CASSMGRGIGRTEAFF.

J is TRBJ1-1 and V is TRBV5-1, with 7 bases lining up with TRBD1. The germline V gene encodes CDR1 SGHRS and CDR2 YFSETQ. V lost 4 bases and J lost 0; bases outside the gene matches: 3. CDR3 length: 14 amino acids. Written as DNA, the CDR3 is TGCGCCAGCAGCGTGGGACAGTTGAACACTGAAGCTTTCTTT. Protein product: CASSVGQLNTEAFF.

The rearrangement uses TRBV27 and TRBJ1-1; tentatively, D is TRBD1 (5 bases). Trimming stripped 1 base from V and 6 bases from J, with 12 bases between. Germline CDR1 and CDR2: MNHEY and SMNVEV (reference sequence). There are 14 residues in the CDR3. CDR3 bases: TGTGCCAGCAGTTTATGGAGGGGTGGTCCTGAAGCTTTCTTT. This sequence encodes CASSLWRGGPEAFF.

The J gene is TRBJ2-2, the V gene TRBV28; the D is unclear. The V gene's germline CDR1 is MDHEN and CDR2 SYDVKM. This CDR3 has 19 residues. The V end was cut by 2 bases, the J end by 2 bases, with 21 bases between. CDR3 in amino acids: CASSLIFISSRSNTGELFF. The CDR3 DNA follows: TGTGCCAGCAGTTTAATTTTTATCTCGTCCCGGAGCAACACCGGGGAGCTGTTTTTT.

Points on this clone: The identical CDR3 is also encoded by other nucleotide sequences in the sample. The J gene is TRBJ2-7, the V gene TRBV27; D might be TRBD2 (6 bases). Trimming cost V 5 bases and J 4 bases, with 12 bases left between them. CDR3 length: 13 residues. The germline V gene encodes CDR1 MNHEY and CDR2 SMNVEV (reference sequence). Here the CDR3 DNA reads TGTGCCAGCAGTCCGGGACTTTCATACGAGCAGTACTTC. It translates to CASSPGLSYEQYF.

The V and J genes are TRBV28 and TRBJ2-1; no definite D call. V lost 8 bases, J lost 4 bases, and 6 bases lay in between. CDR3 length equals 11 residues. Germline CDR1 and CDR2: MDHEN and SYDVKM. The CDR3, as DNA: TGTGCCAGCTTCTCATACAATGAGCAGTTCTTC. Translating gives CASFSYNEQFF.

The rearrangement joins TRBV2 to TRBJ1-2; D uncertain. The germline V and J ends were trimmed by 2 bases and 3 bases, with 7 bases remaining between them. The CDR3 sequence is 13 residues long. Germline lookup yields CDR1 SNHLY and CDR2 FYNNEI. For the CDR3, the DNA is TGTGCCAGCAGTGAATTGGGGTACTATGGCTACACCTTC. It is translated as CASSELGYYGYTF. Full variable domain (missing parts from reference TRBV2 and TRBJ1-2): EPEVTQTPSHQVTQMGQEVILRCVPISNHLYFYWYRQILGQKVEFLVSFYNNEISEKSEIFDDQFSVERPDGSNFTLKIRSTKLEDSAMYFCASSELGYYGYTFGSGTRLTVV.

The CDR3 sequence: CASSLGPRGNTIYF. DNA for the CDR3: TGTGCCAGCAGCTTAGGACCGAGGGGAAACACCATATATTTT. The gene calls are TRBV11-2 and TRBJ1-3, with unresolved D. Germline V gene data show CDR1 as SGHAT and CDR2 as FQNNGV. The CDR3 runs to 14 residues. V was pared by 1 base and J by 4 bases, with 8 bases between.

The chain employs TRBV28 and TRBJ2-7; TRBD2 might be the D (6 bases). CDR3 length: 16 amino acids. Trimming removed 7 bases at V and 4 bases at J, with 23 bases between. Germline CDR1 reads MDHEN; CDR2 reads SYDVKM. CDR3 protein: CASKIRRGDFSYEQYF. Written as DNA, the CDR3 is TGTGCCAGCAAGATCCGACGCGGGGACTTCTCGTACGAGCAGTACTTC.

The CDR3 reads CASSLGSGSEQYF. In nucleotides, the CDR3 is TGTGCCAGCAGCTTAGGATCGGGGTCCGAGCAGTACTTC. The chain employs TRBV7-2 and TRBJ2-7; the D gene is possibly TRBD2 (5 bases). Germline loops: CDR1 SGHTA, CDR2 FQGNSA. V was pared by 1 base and J by 6 bases, with 10 bases between. The CDR3 is 13 residues long.

The chain combines TRBV2 with TRBJ2-1, with a weak D call TRBD2 (6 bases). This CDR3 is 15 amino acids long. V was clipped by 3 bases and J by 0 bases, with 9 bases between them. In germline, CDR1 is SNHLY, CDR2 FYNNEI. CDR3 residues: CASSDVGGSYNEQFF. CDR3 bases: TGTGCCAGCAGTGACGTGGGGGGCTCCTACAATGAGCAGTTCTTC. Complete variable domain (other parts from reference TRBV2 and TRBJ2-1): EPEVTQTPSHQVTQMGQEVILRCVPISNHLYFYWYRQILGQKVEFLVSFYNNEISEKSEIFDDQFSVERPDGSNFTLKIRSTKLEDSAMYFCASSDVGGSYNEQFFGPGTRLTVL.

The J gene is TRBJ2-5, the V gene TRBV10-3; 9 bases line up with TRBD2. Germline CDR1 and CDR2: ENHRY and SYGVKD. V was clipped by 0 bases and J by 5 bases; unmatched bases: 10. This CDR3 contains 17 residues. The CDR3 region has the DNA TGTGCCATCAGTGAGTCGAATGCGGGAGGGCCCTCGGAGACCCAGTACTTC. Residues: CAISESNAGGPSETQYF.

The chain employs TRBV28 and TRBJ2-5, with 8 positions matching TRBD1. The germline V gene encodes CDR1 MDHEN and CDR2 SYDVKM. The J segment lost 3 bases and the V segment lost 8 bases, leaving 2 bases of the junction unmatched. CDR3 length: 12 residues. This CDR3 reads CASVDREETQYF. For the CDR3, the DNA is TGTGCCAGCGTGGACAGGGAAGAGACCCAGTACTTC.

About this clone itself: The same CDR3 also results from other DNA sequences found in this sample. DNA of the CDR3: TGTGCCAGCAGTTGGGGTGGGAACACTGAAGCTTTCTTT. It codes for CASSWGGNTEAFF. The V and J genes are TRBV27 and TRBJ1-1; D unclear. V was trimmed by 4 bases and J by 1 base, leaving 7 bases between them. Germline V CDR1 and CDR2: MNHEY, SMNVEV (reference sequence). The CDR3 has 13 residues.

The chain is built from TRBV10-3 and TRBJ2-5; perhaps TRBD2 as D (5 bases). This CDR3 contains 15 residues. Trimming removed 2 bases from V and 1 base from J, with 11 bases in between. Germline V CDR1 and CDR2: ENHRY, SYGVKD. The CDR3 sequence is CAISEPGRGQETQYF. The CDR3 region has the DNA TGTGCCATCAGTGAGCCTGGACGGGGCCAAGAGACCCAGTACTTC.

The chain couples TRBV15 to TRBJ2-7; possibly TRBD2 for D (5 bases). The CDR3 spans 15 residues. Trimming removed 0 bases from V and 7 bases from J, with 16 bases in between. The germline V gene encodes CDR1 LNHNV and CDR2 YYDKDF (reference sequence). CDR3: CATSRDRTPLGEQYF. CDR3 in DNA: TGTGCCACCAGCAGAGATCGGACTCCCCTGGGTGAGCAGTACTTC.